The clone carrying this TCR beta chain has just a few counts. The target antigen is unknown. The record originates from a study of T cells in Graves' hyperthyroidism and ophthalmopathy. Whole-study results and caveats: Most clonotypes expanded in thyroid above 0.001 were likewise present in blood.

Researchers amplified the TCR beta CDR3 regions from RNA transcripts. Researchers ran a first-round RT-PCR on the TCR CDR3 using the HTBI primer set. TCRdb re-analysed the multiplex PCR reads in MiXCR, keeping a single row per CDR3 protein. The sample has hundreds of thousands of distinct CDR3 sequences; 11% to 15% are singletons. No ophthalmopathy progression within 18 months constituted stable Graves' hyperthyroidism. The CDR3 contains 16 residues. Germline V CDR1 and CDR2: MNHEY, SVGAGI. V was pared by 2 bases and J by 3 bases, with 11 bases between. Material for sequencing was blood. The chain uses TRBV6-5 and TRBJ1-6; D unresolved. The TCR was taken from a woman between 18 and 29 years old with Graves' hyperthyroidism. The CDR3 protein is CASSYQSDRYNSPLHF. CDR3 DNA sequence: TGTGCCAGCAGTTACCAGTCGGACCGCTATAATTCACCCCTCCACTTT.